Shown below are 10 T cell receptor beta chains from a single sample sequenced in a study of blood T cell repertoires in COVID-19. Generated by immunoSEQ multiplex PCR, the TCRdb table keeps only in-frame clones and is missing some. The sample has 200,000 to 250,000 clones, roughly four fifths seen once. The source material was peripheral blood. Receptors were obtained from a woman at least 80 years old with COVID-19, enrolled during active disease.

The chain couples TRBV2 to TRBJ2-1; D unclear. Trimming stripped 8 bases from V and 7 bases from J, with 15 bases between. The CDR3 loop spans 13 amino acids. Germline V gives CDR1 SNHLY, CDR2 FYNNEI. CDR3 sequence: CASASHSLNEQFF. Here the CDR3 DNA reads TGTGCCAGCGCCTCTCATAGTCTTAATGAGCAGTTCTTC.

The rearrangement uses TRBV5-1 and TRBJ2-3; D is possibly TRBD2 (5 bases). Germline CDR1 is SGHRS and CDR2 is YFSETQ. This CDR3 spans 11 amino acids. V was cut by 4 bases and J by 9 bases, with 9 bases left in between. CDR3 nucleotide sequence: TGCGCCAGCAGCCTAGAGGGCACGCAGTATTTT. Protein product: CASSLEGTQYF.

The chain carries TRBV12-3 or TRBV12-4 and TRBJ1-4, with TRBD1 matching 8 bases. The length of the CDR3 is 13 residues. J gave up 2 bases and V 11 bases, and 4 bases lay outside the gene matches. The CDR3: CAVRQGTNEKLFF. In DNA, the CDR3 is TGTGCCGTCCGACAGGGGACTAATGAAAAACTGTTTTTT.

The chain combines TRBV14 with TRBJ2-1; 8 bases are shared with TRBD1. Unmatched junction bases numbered 10, after V lost 9 bases and J lost 0 bases. CDR1 is SGHDN, CDR2 FVKESK, per germline. This CDR3 is 16 amino acids long. CDR3 in amino acids: CASSLGDRSSYNEQFF. The CDR3 coding sequence is TGTGCCAGTTCCCTCGGGGACAGGTCCTCCTACAATGAGCAGTTCTTC.

The rearrangement joins TRBV30 to TRBJ1-6; no definite D call. CDR1 and CDR2 from the germline V gene are GTSNPN and SVGIG (reference sequence). The CDR3 has 13 amino acids. The V end lost 2 bases, the J end lost 4 bases, and 6 bases lay between the germline ends. The CDR3 loop is CAWSTDYNSPLHF. CDR3 nucleotide sequence: TGTGCCTGGAGTACAGATTATAATTCACCCCTCCACTTT.

The chain combines TRBV19 with TRBJ2-1; the match to TRBD1 covers 10 bases. Germline V gene lookup returns CDR1 LNHDA and CDR2 SQIVND (reference sequence). This CDR3 contains 15 residues. V lost 5 bases to trimming and J lost 6 bases; unmatched junction nucleotides: 7. CDR3 nucleotide sequence: TGTGCCAGTAGTCTGACCGGGACAGGGGTCAATGAGCAGTTCTTC. Translated, it gives CASSLTGTGVNEQFF.

A note on this clone: The sample has other DNA sequences that encode this CDR3 too. This chain uses TRBV7-3 with TRBJ1-1; TRBD1 might be the D (5 bases). CDR3 length: 13 residues. Trimming removed 5 bases from V and 1 base from J, with 8 bases in between. Germline CDR1 and CDR2: SGHTA and FQGTGA. CDR3 protein: CASSRQGNTEAFF. CDR3 nucleotides: TGTGCCAGCAGCCGCCAGGGGAACACTGAAGCTTTCTTT.

This clone came up once. In DNA form, the CDR3 reads TGTGCCAGCATCGATAGGGGCGTTGAGCAGTTCTTC. It encodes CASIDRGVEQFF. This sequence joins TRBV28 and TRBJ2-1; D possibly corresponds to TRBD1 (5 bases). Trimming pared 7 bases from V and 9 bases from J, leaving 13 bases between. CDR1 and CDR2 (germline): MDHEN, SYDVKM. The CDR3 sequence is 12 residues long.

The genes are TRBV28 and TRBJ1-2, with a weak D call TRBD1 (6 bases). The CDR3 sequence is 13 residues long. Germline V gene data show CDR1 as MDHEN and CDR2 as SYDVKM. Trimming left V 4 bases short and J 7 bases short, with 13 bases between. DNA for the CDR3: TGTGCCAGCAGTTCGCAGGGGCCGGGTGGCTACACCTTC. Translated: CASSSQGPGGYTF.

The CDR3 DNA follows: TGCGCCAGCAGCCAGGGACAGGGGTGGATTCAGCCCCAGCATTTT. This translates into CASSQGQGWIQPQHF. The chain carries TRBV4-1 and TRBJ1-5; TRBD1 matches 10 bases. Losses at the gene ends were 3 bases for V and 6 bases for J; bases not matched to a gene: 5. This CDR3 contains 15 residues. Germline-derived CDR1 and CDR2 are MGHRA and YSYEKL.